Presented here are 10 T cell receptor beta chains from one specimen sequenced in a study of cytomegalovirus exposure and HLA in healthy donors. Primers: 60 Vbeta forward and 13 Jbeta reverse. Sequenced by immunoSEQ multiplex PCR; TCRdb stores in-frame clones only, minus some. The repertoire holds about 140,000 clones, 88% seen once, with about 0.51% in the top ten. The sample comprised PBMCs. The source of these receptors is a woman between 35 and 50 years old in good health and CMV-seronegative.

The CDR3 DNA reads TGTGCCACCGATAGCGGGGGCTCCTACGAGCAGTACTTC. Residues: CATDSGGSYEQYF. The chain employs TRBV10-3 and TRBJ2-7; TRBD2 matches at 9 bases. V gave up 10 bases and J gave up 0 bases; unmatched junction bases: 4. Per the germline V gene, CDR1 is ENHRY and CDR2 is SYGVKD. The length of the CDR3 is 13 residues.

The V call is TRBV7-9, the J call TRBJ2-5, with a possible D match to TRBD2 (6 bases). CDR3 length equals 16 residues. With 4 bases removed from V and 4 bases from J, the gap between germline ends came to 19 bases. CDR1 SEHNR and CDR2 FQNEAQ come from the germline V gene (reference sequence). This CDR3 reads CASSSLGGTPGETQYF. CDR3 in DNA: TGTGCCAGCAGCTCCCTGGGCGGGACGCCAGGAGAGACCCAGTACTTC.

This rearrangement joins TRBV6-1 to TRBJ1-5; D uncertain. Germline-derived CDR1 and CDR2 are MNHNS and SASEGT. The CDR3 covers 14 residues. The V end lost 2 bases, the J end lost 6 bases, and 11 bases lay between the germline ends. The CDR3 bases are TGTGCCAGCAGTGAAAGCGGGGTCGGTCAGCCCCAGCATTTT. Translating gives CASSESGVGQPQHF.

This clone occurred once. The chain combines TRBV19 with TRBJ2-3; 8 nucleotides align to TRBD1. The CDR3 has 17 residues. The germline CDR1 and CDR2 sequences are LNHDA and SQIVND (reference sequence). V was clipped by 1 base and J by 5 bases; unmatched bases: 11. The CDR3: CASSIGIQRTGIDTQYF. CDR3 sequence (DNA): TGTGCCAGTAGTATAGGGATCCAGAGGACAGGGATAGATACGCAGTATTTT.

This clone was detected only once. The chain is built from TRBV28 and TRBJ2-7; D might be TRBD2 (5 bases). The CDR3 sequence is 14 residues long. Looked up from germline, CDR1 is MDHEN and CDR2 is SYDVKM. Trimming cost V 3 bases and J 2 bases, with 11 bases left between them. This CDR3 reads CASSFFDGAYEQYF. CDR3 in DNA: TGTGCCAGCAGTTTCTTCGACGGGGCCTACGAGCAGTACTTC.

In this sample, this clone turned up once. CDR3 coding DNA: TGTGCCAGCAGTGAACAGGGACAGGGGTTTTATGAGCAGTTCTTC. Its translation is CASSEQGQGFYEQFF. The J gene is TRBJ2-1, the V gene TRBV2, with TRBD1 identical over 10 bases. V was clipped by 2 bases and J by 8 bases; unmatched bases: 6. The CDR3 length is 15 residues. Germline V lookup: CDR1 SNHLY, CDR2 FYNNEI.

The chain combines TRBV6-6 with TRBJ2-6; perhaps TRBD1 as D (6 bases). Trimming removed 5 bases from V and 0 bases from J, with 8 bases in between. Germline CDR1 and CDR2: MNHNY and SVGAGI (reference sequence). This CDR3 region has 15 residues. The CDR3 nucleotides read TGTGCCAGCAGTACAGGGAGCTCTGGGGCCAACGTCCTGACTTTC. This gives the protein CASSTGSSGANVLTF.

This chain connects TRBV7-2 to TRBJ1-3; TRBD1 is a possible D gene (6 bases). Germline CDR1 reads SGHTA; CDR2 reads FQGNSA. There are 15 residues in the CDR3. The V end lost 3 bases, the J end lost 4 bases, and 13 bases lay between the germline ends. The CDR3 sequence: CASSFGGAGGNTIYF. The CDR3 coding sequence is TGTGCCAGCAGCTTCGGGGGGGCGGGGGGAAACACCATATATTTT.

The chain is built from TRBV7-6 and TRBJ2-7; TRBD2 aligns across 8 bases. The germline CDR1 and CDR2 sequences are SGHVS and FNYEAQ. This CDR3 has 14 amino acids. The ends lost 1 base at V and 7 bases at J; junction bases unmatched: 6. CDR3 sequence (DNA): TGTGCCAGCAGCTTAGTAGGGACTAGTGGGGAGCAGTACTTC. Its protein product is CASSLVGTSGEQYF.

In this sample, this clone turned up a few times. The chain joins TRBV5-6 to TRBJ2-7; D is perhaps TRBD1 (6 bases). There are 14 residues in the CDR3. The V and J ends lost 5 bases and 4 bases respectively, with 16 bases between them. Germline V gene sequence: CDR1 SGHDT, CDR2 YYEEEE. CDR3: CASRIKGVVYEQYF. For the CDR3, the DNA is TGTGCCAGCAGGATTAAGGGGGTGGTTTACGAGCAGTACTTC.